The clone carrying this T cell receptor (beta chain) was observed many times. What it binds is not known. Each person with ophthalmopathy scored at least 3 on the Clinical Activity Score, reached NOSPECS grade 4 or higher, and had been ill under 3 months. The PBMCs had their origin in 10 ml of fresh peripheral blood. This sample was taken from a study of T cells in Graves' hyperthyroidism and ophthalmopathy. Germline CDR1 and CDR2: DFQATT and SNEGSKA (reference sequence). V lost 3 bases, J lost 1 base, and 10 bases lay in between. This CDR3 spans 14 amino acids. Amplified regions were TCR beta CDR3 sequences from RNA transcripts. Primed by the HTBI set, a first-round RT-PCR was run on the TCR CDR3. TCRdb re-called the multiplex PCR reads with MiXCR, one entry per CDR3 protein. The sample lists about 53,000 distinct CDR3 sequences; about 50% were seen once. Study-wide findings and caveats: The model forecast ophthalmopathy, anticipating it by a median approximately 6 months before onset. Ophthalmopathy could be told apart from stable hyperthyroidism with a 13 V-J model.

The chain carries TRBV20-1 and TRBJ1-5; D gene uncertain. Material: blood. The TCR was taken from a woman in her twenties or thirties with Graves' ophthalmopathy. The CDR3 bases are TGCAGTGCTAGTGCCCTCGGGAGCAATCAGCCCCAGCATTTT. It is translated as CSASALGSNQPQHF.